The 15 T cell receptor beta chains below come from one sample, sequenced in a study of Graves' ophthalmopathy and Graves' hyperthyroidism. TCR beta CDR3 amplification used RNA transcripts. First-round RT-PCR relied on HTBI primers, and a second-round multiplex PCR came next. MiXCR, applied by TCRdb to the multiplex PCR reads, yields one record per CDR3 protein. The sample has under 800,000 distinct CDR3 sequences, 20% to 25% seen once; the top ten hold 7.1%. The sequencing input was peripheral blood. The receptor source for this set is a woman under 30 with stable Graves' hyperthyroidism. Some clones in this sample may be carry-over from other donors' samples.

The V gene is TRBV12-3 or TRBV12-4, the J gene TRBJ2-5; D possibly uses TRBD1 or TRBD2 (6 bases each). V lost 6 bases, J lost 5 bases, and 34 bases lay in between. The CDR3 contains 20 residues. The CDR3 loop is CASSLKVQRVSGGLWETQYF. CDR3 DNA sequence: TGTGCCAGCAGCCTAAAGGTCCAGCGTGTTAGTGGGGGGCTGTGGGAGACCCAGTACTTC.

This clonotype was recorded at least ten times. CDR3: CASSDRDRGSYEQYF. Written as DNA, the CDR3 is TGTGCCAGCAGCGACCGGGACAGGGGATCCTACGAGCAGTACTTC. The chain carries TRBV13 and TRBJ2-7; 10 bases line up with TRBD1. This CDR3 comprises 15 residues. V trimming: 5 bases; J trimming: 1 base; junction bases outside the gene matches: 5. CDR1 PRHDT and CDR2 FYEKMQ come from the germline V gene (reference sequence).

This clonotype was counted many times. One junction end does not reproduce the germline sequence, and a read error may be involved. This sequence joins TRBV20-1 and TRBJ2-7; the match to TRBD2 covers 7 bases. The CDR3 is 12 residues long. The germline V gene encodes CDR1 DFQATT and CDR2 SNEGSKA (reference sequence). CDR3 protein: CSARGEGYEQYF. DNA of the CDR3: TGCAGTGCGAGAGGGGAGGGGTACGAGCAGTACTTC.

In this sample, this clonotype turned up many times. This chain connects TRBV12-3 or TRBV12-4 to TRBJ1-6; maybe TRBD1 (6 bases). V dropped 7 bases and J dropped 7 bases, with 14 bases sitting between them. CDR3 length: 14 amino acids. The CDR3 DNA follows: TGTGCCAGCAAACCCGAGACAGGAAATTCACCCCTCCACTTT. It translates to CASKPETGNSPLHF.

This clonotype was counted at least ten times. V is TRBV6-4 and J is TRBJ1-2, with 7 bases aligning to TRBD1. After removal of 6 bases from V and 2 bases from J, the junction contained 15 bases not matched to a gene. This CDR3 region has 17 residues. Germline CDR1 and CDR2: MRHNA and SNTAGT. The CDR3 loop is CASSPRTGRPSNYGYTF. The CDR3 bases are TGTGCCAGCAGCCCTAGGACAGGCCGGCCATCCAACTATGGCTACACCTTC.

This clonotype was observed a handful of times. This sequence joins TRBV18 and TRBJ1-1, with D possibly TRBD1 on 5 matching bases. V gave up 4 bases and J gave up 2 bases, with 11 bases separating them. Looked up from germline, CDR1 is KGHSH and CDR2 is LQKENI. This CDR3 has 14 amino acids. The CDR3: CASSRTGINTEAFF. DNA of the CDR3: TGTGCCAGCTCACGAACAGGAATAAACACTGAAGCTTTCTTT.

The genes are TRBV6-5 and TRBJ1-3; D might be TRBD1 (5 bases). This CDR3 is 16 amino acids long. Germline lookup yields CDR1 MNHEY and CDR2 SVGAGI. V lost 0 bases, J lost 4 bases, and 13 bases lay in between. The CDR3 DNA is TGTGCCAGCAGTTACTCGGGGGGGATCCTCGGAAACACCATATATTTT. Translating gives CASSYSGGILGNTIYF.

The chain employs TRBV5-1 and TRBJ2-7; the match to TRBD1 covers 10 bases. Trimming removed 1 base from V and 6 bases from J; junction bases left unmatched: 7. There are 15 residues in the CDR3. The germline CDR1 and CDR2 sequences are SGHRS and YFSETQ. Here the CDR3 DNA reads TGCGCCAGCAGCTTGACCGCCGGGACAGGGGCCGAGCAGTACTTC. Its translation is CASSLTAGTGAEQYF.

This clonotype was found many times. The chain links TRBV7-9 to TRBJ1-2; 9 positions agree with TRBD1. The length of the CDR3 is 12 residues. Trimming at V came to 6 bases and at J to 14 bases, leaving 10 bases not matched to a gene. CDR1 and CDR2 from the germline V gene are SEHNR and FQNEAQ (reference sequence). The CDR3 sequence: CASRATGQGITF. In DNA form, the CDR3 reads TGTGCCAGCAGAGCGACGGGACAGGGAATTACCTTC.

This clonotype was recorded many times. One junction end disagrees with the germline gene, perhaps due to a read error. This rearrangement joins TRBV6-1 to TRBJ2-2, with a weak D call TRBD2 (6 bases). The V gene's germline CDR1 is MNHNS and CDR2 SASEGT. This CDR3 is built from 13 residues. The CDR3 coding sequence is TGTGCCAGCAACAGAGCGAACACCGGGGGGCTGTTTTTT. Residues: CASNRANTGGLFF.

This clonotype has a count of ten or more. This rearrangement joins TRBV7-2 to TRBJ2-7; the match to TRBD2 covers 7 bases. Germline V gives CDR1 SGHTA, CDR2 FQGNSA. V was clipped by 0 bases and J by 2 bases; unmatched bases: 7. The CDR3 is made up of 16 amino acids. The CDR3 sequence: CASSLAVGGSAYEQYF. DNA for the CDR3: TGTGCCAGCAGCTTAGCGGTCGGGGGGTCCGCCTACGAGCAGTACTTC. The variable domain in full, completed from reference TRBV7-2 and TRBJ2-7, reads GAGVSQSPSNKVTEKGKDVELRCDPISGHTALYWYRQSLGQGLEFLIYFQGNSAPDKSGLPSDRFSAERTGGSVSTLTIQRTQQEDSAVYLCASSLAVGGSAYEQYFGPGTRLTVT.

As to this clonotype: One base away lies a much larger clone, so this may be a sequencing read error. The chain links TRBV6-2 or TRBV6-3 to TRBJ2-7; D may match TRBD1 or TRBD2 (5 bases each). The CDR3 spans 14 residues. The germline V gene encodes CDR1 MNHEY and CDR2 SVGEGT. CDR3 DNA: TGTGCCAGCACCCACACTGGGACGCGCAGAAGGACGTGCTTC. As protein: CASTHTGTRRRTCF.

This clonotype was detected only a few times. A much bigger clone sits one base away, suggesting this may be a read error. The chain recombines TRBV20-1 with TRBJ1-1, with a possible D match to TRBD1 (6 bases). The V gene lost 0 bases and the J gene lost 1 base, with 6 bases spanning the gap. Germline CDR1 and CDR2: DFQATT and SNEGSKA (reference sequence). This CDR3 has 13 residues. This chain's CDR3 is CSAREQGNTEAFF. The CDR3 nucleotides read TGCAGTGCTAGAGAACAGGGGAACACTGAAGCTTTCTTT.

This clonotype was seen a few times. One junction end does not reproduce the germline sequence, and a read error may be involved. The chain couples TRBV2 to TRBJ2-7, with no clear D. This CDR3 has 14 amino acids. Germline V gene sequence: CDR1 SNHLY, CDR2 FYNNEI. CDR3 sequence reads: CASSPSGAVFGCTF. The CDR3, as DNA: TGTGCCAGCAGTCCCTCCGGAGCCGTTTTCGGGTGCACCTTC.

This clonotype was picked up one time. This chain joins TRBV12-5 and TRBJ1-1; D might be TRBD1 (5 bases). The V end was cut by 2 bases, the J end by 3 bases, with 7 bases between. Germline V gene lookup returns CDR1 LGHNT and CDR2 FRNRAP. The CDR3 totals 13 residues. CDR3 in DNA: TGTGCTAGTGGTTTGCCAGGGCACACTGAAGCTTTCTTT. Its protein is CASGLPGHTEAFF. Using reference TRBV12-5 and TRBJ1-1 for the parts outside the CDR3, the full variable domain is DARVTQTPRHKVTEMGQEVTMRCQPILGHNTVFWYRQTMMQGLELLAYFRNRAPLDDSGMPKDRFSAEMPDATLATLKIQPSEPRDSAVYFCASGLPGHTEAFFGQGTRLTVV.